The 6 T cell receptor beta chains listed next were all sequenced from one sample in a study of blood T cell repertoires in COVID-19. Using immunoSEQ multiplex PCR, the repertoire was profiled, and TCRdb retains in-frame clones only, with some absent. Counted here are 150,000 or so clones, around 80% occurring once; the ten biggest clones make up 13% to 15%. The sequenced sample consisted of peripheral blood. Receptors originate from a human donor with acute or convalescent COVID-19. The donor label of this sample is uncertain.

The table lists this clone with a count of one. This chain joins TRBV19 and TRBJ1-1; 8 nucleotides align to TRBD1. This CDR3 contains 14 residues. The trim removed 5 bases at V and 4 bases at J, leaving 6 bases unmatched. Germline V CDR1 and CDR2: LNHDA, SQIVND (reference sequence). The CDR3 sequence: CASSPWTGPTEAFF. The DNA for the CDR3 is TGTGCCAGTAGTCCCTGGACAGGGCCCACTGAAGCTTTCTTT.

This sequence joins TRBV7-2 and TRBJ1-2; D is ambiguous. This CDR3 spans 13 amino acids. V lost 7 bases to trimming and J lost 4 bases, with 13 bases between them. Per germline, CDR1 SGHTA and CDR2 FQGNSA. The DNA for the CDR3 is TGTGCCAGCAAGGGAGCAGTGAGCTATGGCTACACCTTC. Amino acid sequence: CASKGAVSYGYTF.

The chain links TRBV4-3 to TRBJ1-1; 9 bases fit TRBD1. Germline CDR1 reads LGHNA; CDR2 reads YSLEER. This CDR3 has 17 residues. V lost 2 bases, J lost 6 bases, and 13 bases stayed unmatched. The CDR3 sequence is CASSQQDPGQGSSEAFF. Here the CDR3 DNA reads TGCGCCAGCAGCCAACAAGATCCGGGACAGGGTTCTTCTGAAGCTTTCTTT.

CDR3 region: CASSQDTTGNTIYF. For the CDR3, the DNA is TGTGCCAGCAGCCAAGACACAACTGGAAACACCATATATTTT. The chain employs TRBV4-2 and TRBJ1-3; D uncertain. V was trimmed by 0 bases and J by 2 bases, leaving 5 bases between them. CDR3 size: 14 residues. Germline V CDR1 and CDR2: LGHNA, YNFKEQ.

The chain couples TRBV6-5 to TRBJ2-1; D is perhaps TRBD2 (7 bases). The V end was cut by 8 bases, the J end by 4 bases, with 18 bases between. The CDR3 is made up of 15 amino acids. Germline V gene data show CDR1 as MNHEY and CDR2 as SVGAGI. CDR3 bases: TGTGCCAGCCTTAGGGTCGGGGGGCCTTACAATGAGCAGTTCTTC. It translates to CASLRVGGPYNEQFF.

The CDR3 coding sequence is TGCGCCAGCAGCCCGGGACAGGGACATAATTCACCCCTCCACTTT. Translated, it gives CASSPGQGHNSPLHF. The gene calls are TRBV5-1 and TRBJ1-6; 9 bases are shared with TRBD1. Trimming at V came to 4 bases and at J to 5 bases, leaving 4 bases not matched to a gene. The CDR3 consists of 15 residues. CDR1 and CDR2 from the germline V gene are SGHRS and YFSETQ.